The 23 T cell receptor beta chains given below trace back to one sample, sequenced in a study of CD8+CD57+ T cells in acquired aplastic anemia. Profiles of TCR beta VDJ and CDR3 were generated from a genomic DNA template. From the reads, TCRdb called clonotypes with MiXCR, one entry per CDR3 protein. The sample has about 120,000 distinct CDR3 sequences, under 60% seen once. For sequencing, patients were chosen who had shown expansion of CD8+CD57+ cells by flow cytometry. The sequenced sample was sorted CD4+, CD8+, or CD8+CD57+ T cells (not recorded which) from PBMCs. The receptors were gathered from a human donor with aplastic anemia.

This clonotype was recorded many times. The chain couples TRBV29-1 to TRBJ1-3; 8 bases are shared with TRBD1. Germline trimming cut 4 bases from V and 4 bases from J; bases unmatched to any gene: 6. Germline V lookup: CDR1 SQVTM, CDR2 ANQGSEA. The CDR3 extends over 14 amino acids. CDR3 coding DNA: TGCAGCGTTGCGCAGGGGGCTTCGGGAAACACCATATATTTT. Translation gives CSVAQGASGNTIYF.

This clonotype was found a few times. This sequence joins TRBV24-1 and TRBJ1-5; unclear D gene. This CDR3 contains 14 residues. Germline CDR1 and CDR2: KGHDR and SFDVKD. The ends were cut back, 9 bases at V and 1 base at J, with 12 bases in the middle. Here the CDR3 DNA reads TGTGCCACCGAACTAGGAGGAAGCAATCAGCCCCAGCATTTT. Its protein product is CATELGGSNQPQHF.

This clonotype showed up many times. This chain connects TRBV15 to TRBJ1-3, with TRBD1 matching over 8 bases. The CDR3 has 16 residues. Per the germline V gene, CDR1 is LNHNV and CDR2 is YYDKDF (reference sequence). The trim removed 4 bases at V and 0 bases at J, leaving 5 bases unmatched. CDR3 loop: CATSMDRESSGNTIYF. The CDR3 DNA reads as TGTGCCACCAGCATGGACAGGGAAAGCTCTGGAAACACCATATATTTT.

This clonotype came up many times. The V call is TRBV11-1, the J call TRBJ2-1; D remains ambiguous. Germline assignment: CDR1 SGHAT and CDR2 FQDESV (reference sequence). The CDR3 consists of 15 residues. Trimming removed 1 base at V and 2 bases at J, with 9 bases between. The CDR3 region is CASSLELSPYNEQFF. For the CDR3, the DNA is TGTGCCAGCAGCTTAGAACTATCCCCCTACAATGAGCAGTTCTTC.

CDR3 bases: TGTGCCTGGAGTCCGACACTGAACACTGAAGCTTTCTTT. Encoded protein: CAWSPTLNTEAFF. The V gene is TRBV30, the J gene TRBJ1-1, with D unresolved. This CDR3 contains 13 residues. Between the trimmed V and J ends, which lost 2 bases and 0 bases, there was a span of 7 bases. Germline V gives CDR1 GTSNPN, CDR2 SVGIG (reference sequence).

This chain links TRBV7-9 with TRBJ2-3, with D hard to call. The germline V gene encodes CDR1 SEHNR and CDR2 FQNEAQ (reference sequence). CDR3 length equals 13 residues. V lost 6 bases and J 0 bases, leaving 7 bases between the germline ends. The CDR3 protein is CASRPRSTDTQYF. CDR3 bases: TGTGCCAGCAGACCAAGAAGCACAGATACGCAGTATTTT.

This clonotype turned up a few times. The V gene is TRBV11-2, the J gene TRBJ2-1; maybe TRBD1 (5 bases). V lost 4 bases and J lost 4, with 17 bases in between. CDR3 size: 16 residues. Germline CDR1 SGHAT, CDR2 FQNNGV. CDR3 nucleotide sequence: TGTGCCAGCAGCTCCCTGTGGGGCGATAAGTACAATGAGCAGTTCTTC. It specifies CASSSLWGDKYNEQFF.

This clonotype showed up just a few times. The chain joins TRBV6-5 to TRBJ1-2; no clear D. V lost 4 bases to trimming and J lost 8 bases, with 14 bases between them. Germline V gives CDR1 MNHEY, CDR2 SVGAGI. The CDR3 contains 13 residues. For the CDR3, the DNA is TGTGCCAGCAGTTTAGACGGTTCCCGGGGCTACACCTTC. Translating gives CASSLDGSRGYTF.

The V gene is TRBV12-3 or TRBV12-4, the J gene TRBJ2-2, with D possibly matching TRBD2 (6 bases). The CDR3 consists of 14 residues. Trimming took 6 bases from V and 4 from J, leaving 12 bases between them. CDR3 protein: CASSPGTSTGELFF. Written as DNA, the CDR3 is TGTGCCAGCAGCCCCGGGACTTCCACCGGGGAGCTGTTTTTT.

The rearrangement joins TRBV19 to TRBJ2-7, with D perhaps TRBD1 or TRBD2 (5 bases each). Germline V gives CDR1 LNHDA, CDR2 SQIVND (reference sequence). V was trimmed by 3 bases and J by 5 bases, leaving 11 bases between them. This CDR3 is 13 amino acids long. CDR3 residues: CASSIRPGHEQYF. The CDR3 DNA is TGTGCCAGTAGTATCAGGCCGGGGCACGAGCAGTACTTC. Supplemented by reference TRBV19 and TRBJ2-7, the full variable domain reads DGGITQSPKYLFRKEGQNVTLSCEQNLNHDAMYWYRQDPGQGLRLIYYSQIVNDFQKGDIAEGYSVSREKKESFPLTVTSAQKNPTAFYLCASSIRPGHEQYFGPGTRLTVT.

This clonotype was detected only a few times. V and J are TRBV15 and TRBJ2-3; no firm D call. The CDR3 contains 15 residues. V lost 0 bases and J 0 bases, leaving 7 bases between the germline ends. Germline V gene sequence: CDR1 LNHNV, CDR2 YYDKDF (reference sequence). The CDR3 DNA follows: TGTGCCACCAGCAGAGATCGGGCCAGCACAGATACGCAGTATTTT. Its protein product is CATSRDRASTDTQYF.

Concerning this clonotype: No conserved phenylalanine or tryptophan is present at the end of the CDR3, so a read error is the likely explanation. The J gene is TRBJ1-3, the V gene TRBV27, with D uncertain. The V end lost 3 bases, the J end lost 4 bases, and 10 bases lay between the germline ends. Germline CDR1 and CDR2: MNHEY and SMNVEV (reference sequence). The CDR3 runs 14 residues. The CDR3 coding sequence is TGTGCCAGCAGTTTGTCAGGTCGGGGAAACACCATATATCTT. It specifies CASSLSGRGNTIYL.

CDR3 coding DNA: TGTGCCTGGAGTGCCGGGACAGGGAACGGGGAGCTGTTTTTT. Protein: CAWSAGTGNGELFF. The rearrangement links TRBV30 to TRBJ2-2; 9 nucleotides agree with TRBD1. This CDR3 region has 14 residues. Germline V gives CDR1 GTSNPN, CDR2 SVGIG (reference sequence). The trim removed 1 base at V and 7 bases at J, leaving 4 bases unmatched.

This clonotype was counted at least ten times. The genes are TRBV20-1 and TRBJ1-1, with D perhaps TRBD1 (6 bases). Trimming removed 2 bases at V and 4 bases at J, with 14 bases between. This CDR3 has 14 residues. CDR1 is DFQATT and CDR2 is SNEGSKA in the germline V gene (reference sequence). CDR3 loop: CSARPVNRVTEAFF. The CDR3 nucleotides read TGCAGTGCTAGACCTGTGAACAGGGTCACTGAAGCTTTCTTT.

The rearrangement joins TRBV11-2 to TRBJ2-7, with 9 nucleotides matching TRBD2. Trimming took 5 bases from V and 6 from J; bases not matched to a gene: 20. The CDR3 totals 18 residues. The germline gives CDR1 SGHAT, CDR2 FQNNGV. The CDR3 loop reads CASSPRLGLARSSFEQYF. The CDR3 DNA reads TGTGCCAGCAGCCCCCGATTGGGACTAGCACGGTCAAGTTTCGAGCAGTACTTC.

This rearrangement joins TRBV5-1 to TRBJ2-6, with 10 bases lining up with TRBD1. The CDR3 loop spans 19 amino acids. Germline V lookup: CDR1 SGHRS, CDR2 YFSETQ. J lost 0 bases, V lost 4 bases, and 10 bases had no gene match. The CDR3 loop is CASSPTSGQGYSGANVLTF. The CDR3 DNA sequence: TGCGCCAGCAGCCCGACATCGGGACAGGGGTACTCTGGGGCCAACGTCCTGACTTTC.

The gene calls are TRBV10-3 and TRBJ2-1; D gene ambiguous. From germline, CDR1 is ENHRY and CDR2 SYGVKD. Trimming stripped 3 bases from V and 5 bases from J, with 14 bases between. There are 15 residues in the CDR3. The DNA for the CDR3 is TGTGCCATCAGTGATTTCGGTCAGGATCACAATGAGCAGTTCTTC. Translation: CAISDFGQDHNEQFF.

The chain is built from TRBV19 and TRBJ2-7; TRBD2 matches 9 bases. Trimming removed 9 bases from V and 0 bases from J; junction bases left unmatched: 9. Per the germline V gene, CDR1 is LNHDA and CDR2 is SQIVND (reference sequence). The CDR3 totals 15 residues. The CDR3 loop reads CASSVGLAPSYEQYF. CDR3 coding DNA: TGTGCCAGCAGCGTCGGACTAGCGCCCTCCTACGAGCAGTACTTC.

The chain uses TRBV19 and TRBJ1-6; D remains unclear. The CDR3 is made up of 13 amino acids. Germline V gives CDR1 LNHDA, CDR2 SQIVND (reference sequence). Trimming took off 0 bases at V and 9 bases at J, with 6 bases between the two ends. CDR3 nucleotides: TGTGCCAGTAGTATAGATTTCGGTTCACCCCTCCACTTT. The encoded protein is CASSIDFGSPLHF.

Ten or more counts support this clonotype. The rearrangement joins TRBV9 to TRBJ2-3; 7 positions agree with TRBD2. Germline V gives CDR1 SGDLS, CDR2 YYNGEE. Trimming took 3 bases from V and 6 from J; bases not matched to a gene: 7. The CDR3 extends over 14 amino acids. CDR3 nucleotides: TGTGCCAGCAGCGAGACTAGCTTCGGGGATACGCAGTATTTT. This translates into CASSETSFGDTQYF.

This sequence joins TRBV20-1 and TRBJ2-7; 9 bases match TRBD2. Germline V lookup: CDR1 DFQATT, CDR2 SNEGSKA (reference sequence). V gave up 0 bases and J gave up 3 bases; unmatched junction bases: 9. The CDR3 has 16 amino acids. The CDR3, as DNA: TGCAGTGCTAGAGATACGGCGGGGGGGCCTCACTACGAGCAGTACTTC. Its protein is CSARDTAGGPHYEQYF.

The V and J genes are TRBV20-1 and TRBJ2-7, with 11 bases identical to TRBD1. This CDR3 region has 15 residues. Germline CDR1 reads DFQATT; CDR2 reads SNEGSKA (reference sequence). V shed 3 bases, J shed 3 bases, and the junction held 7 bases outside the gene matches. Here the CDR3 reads CSASPGTGGIYEQYF. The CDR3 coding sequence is TGCAGTGCTAGCCCCGGGACAGGGGGTATCTACGAGCAGTACTTC.

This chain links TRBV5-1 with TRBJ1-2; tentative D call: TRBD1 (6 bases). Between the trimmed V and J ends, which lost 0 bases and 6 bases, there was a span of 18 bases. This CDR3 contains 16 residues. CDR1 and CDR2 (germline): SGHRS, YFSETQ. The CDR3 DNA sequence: TGCGCCAGCAGCTTGGGTCAGGGGACCTCTTCTAATGGCTACACCTTC. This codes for CASSLGQGTSSNGYTF.